A selection of T cell receptor beta chains follows, all from one sample in a study of blood T cells in healthy people across ages. TCRdb re-called the 5' RACE reads with MiXCR, one entry per CDR3 protein. Among some 700,000 distinct CDR3 sequences listed, roughly two fifths were seen once. The sample was blood. All receptors come from an older woman in good health. Both conserved end residues are part of each CDR3. D genes are given only for firm matches. Clone size appears in some rows only: once, few, many, or a class for an expanded clone.

.,TRBJ1-2,TRBV21-1,few,CASSTHGLNYGYTF,TGTGCCAGCAGCACTCACGGCCTTAACTATGGCTACACCTTC
TRBD1,TRBJ1-1,TRBV12-3/TRBV12-4,few,CASSWGQGGTEAFF,TGTGCCAGCAGTTGGGGACAGGGGGGCACTGAAGCTTTCTTT
.,TRBJ2-1,TRBV2,.,CASSEGLPNEQFF,TGTGCCAGCAGTGAAGGACTACCAAATGAGCAGTTCTTC
TRBD1,TRBJ1-5,TRBV6-6,.,CASTPGGQIYSNQPQHF,TGTGCCAGCACCCCTGGGGGACAGATCTATAGCAATCAGCCCCAGCATTTT
.,TRBJ2-5,TRBV5-1,few,CASRRGNQETQYF,TGCGCCAGCAGGAGGGGCAACCAAGAGACCCAGTACTTC
.,TRBJ2-7,TRBV7-2,.,CASSLEDLTYEQYF,TGTGCCAGCAGCTTGGAGGATTTGACCTACGAGCAGTACTTC
TRBD2,TRBJ2-4,TRBV4-1,.,CASSRTGTSGGKNIQYF,TGCGCCAGCAGCCGCACCGGGACTAGCGGGGGGAAAAACATTCAGTACTTC
.,TRBJ2-5,TRBV14,.,CASREQGGETQYF,TGTGCCAGCAGGGAACAAGGGGGAGAGACCCAGTACTTC
TRBD1,TRBJ1-2,TRBV20-1,few,CSATRTGGNYGYTF,TGCAGTGCTACTCGGACAGGGGGTAACTATGGCTACACCTTC
TRBD2,TRBJ2-2,TRBV7-3,few,CASSALAGEGGELFF,TGTGCCAGCAGCGCTCTAGCGGGAGAAGGCGGGGAGCTGTTTTTT
.,TRBJ1-1,TRBV28,once,CASTEPGRNIVGDTEAFF,TGTGCCAGCACCGAACCGGGACGGAACATTGTTGGGGACACTGAAGCTTTCTTT
.,TRBJ2-7,TRBV7-2,.,CASSSYSPSPYEQYF,TGTGCCAGCAGCTCCTACTCACCTTCGCCCTACGAGCAGTACTTC
.,TRBJ2-1,TRBV7-2,.,CASSSPPPRSYNEQFF,TGTGCCAGCAGCTCACCTCCACCCCGCTCCTACAATGAGCAGTTCTTC
.,TRBJ1-2,TRBV7-9,.,CASSLDGGTYGYTF,TGTGCCAGCAGCTTAGATGGGGGCACCTACGGCTACACCTTC
TRBD2,TRBJ2-3,TRBV20-1,few,CSAIVAGGRTDTQYF,TGCAGTGCTATTGTAGCGGGGGGGCGCACAGATACGCAGTATTTT
TRBD2,TRBJ2-3,TRBV5-1,.,CASSFQGEGSTDTQYF,TGCGCCAGCAGCTTCCAAGGGGAGGGTAGCACAGATACGCAGTATTTT
TRBD2,TRBJ2-3,TRBV29-1,once,CGVDTSGGAEGTQYF,TGCGGCGTTGATACTAGCGGGGGGGCGGAGGGAACGCAGTATTTT
TRBD2,TRBJ2-1,TRBV7-9,.,CASSLKSGRPYNEQFF,TGTGCCAGCAGCTTAAAAAGCGGGAGGCCCTACAATGAGCAGTTCTTC
.,TRBJ1-6,TRBV30,few,CAWSVLATWSSPLHF,TGTGCCTGGAGTGTATTGGCTACCTGGAGTTCACCCCTCCACTTT
.,TRBJ2-1,TRBV20-1,.,CSAPPSSYNEQFF,TGCAGTGCCCCACCAAGCTCCTACAATGAGCAGTTCTTC
TRBD1,TRBJ2-2,TRBV7-9,.,CASSPGQGAQGGELFF,TGTGCCAGCAGCCCAGGACAGGGGGCGCAAGGCGGGGAGCTGTTTTTT
TRBD2,TRBJ2-7,TRBV28,.,CASSPLGTSGPYEQYF,TGTGCCAGCAGTCCCCTCGGGACTAGCGGCCCCTACGAGCAGTACTTC
TRBD2,TRBJ2-7,TRBV20-1,.,CSARVRLAGGPSEQYF,TGCAGTGCTAGAGTCCGGCTAGCGGGGGGGCCGAGCGAGCAGTACTTC
TRBD1,TRBJ1-2,TRBV18,.,CASSPNQGDGYTF,TGTGCCAGCTCACCGAATCAGGGGGATGGCTACACCTTC
TRBD2,TRBJ2-3,TRBV3-1,.,CASSQDWTSGGARYF,TGTGCCAGCAGCCAAGATTGGACTAGCGGGGGAGCTAGGTATTTT
.,TRBJ2-7,TRBV6-6,few,CASSYAAPQEDYEQYF,TGTGCCAGCAGTTACGCGGCGCCACAGGAGGACTACGAGCAGTACTTC
.,TRBJ2-7,TRBV4-3,.,CASSQDLKGSYEQYF,TGCGCCAGCAGCCAAGATCTTAAGGGTTCCTACGAGCAGTACTTC
.,TRBJ2-3,TRBV2,few,CASFYGGASTDTQYF,TGTGCCAGCTTTTATGGGGGGGCGAGCACAGATACGCAGTATTTT
TRBD1,TRBJ1-3,TRBV6-5,.,CASSGTVGSGNTIYF,TGTGCCAGCAGTGGGACAGTCGGCTCTGGAAACACCATATATTTT
.,TRBJ2-4,TRBV6-5,.,CASSYSTARDGPLNIQYF,TGTGCCAGCAGTTACTCCACAGCCCGTGACGGGCCGTTAAACATTCAGTACTTC
TRBD2,TRBJ2-4,TRBV28,.,CASSFASGGVQNIQYF,TGTGCCAGCAGTTTCGCTAGCGGGGGGGTCCAAAACATTCAGTACTTC
.,TRBJ2-1,TRBV20-1,.,CSTRSLEDEQFF,TGCAGTACTAGATCGTTAGAAGATGAGCAGTTCTTC
.,TRBJ1-1,TRBV7-9,.,CASQGQTMNTEAFF,TGTGCCAGCCAGGGGCAGACCATGAACACTGAAGCTTTCTTT
.,TRBJ2-5,TRBV5-1,few,CASSPGPGTGETQYF,TGCGCCAGCAGCCCCGGGCCGGGGACGGGGGAGACCCAGTACTTC
TRBD1,TRBJ1-2,TRBV2,.,CAGSVRDSNYGYTF,TGTGCCGGCAGTGTACGGGACAGCAACTATGGCTACACCTTC
.,TRBJ2-3,TRBV6-5,.,CASSYAASTDTQYF,TGTGCCAGCAGTTACGCGGCTAGCACAGATACGCAGTATTTT
.,TRBJ1-4,TRBV5-1,.,CASSLGGTPTNEKLFF,TGCGCCAGCAGCTTGGGAGGGACCCCAACTAATGAAAAACTGTTTTTT
TRBD1,TRBJ2-4,TRBV4-1,.,CASSHGTGELAKNIQYF,TGCGCCAGCAGTCACGGGACAGGGGAATTAGCCAAAAACATTCAGTACTTC
.,TRBJ1-1,TRBV29-1,.,CSAGAPGTQAFF,TGCAGCGCAGGGGCGCCGGGCACTCAAGCTTTCTTT
.,TRBJ1-4,TRBV10-3,.,CAIVSNEKLFF,TGTGCCATCGTGTCTAATGAGAAACTGTTTTTT
TRBD2,TRBJ2-1,TRBV7-8,.,CASSSLLAGGRSGEQFF,TGTGCCAGCAGCTCTCTTCTAGCGGGGGGGAGGTCGGGGGAGCAGTTCTTC
.,TRBJ2-1,TRBV27,.,CASSGLEQFF,TGTGCCAGCAGTGGGCTTGAGCAGTTCTTC
.,TRBJ2-1,TRBV4-2,few,CASSQEGADVHNEQFF,TGTGCCAGCAGCCAAGAGGGAGCCGACGTTCACAATGAGCAGTTCTTC
.,TRBJ1-5,TRBV10-3,many,CAISESRDGNQPQHF,TGTGCCATCAGTGAGTCCAGGGATGGCAATCAGCCCCAGCATTTT
.,TRBJ2-5,TRBV20-1,once,CSARSRAEETQYF,TGCAGTGCTAGAAGTCGAGCGGAAGAGACCCAGTACTTC
.,TRBJ2-6,TRBV7-2,few,CASSLYPQGSGANVLTF,TGTGCCAGCAGCCTTTACCCACAGGGCTCTGGGGCCAACGTCCTGACTTTC
TRBD2,TRBJ2-3,TRBV3-1,.,CASSQDYGAGFTDTQYF,TGTGCCAGCAGCCAAGATTACGGAGCGGGGTTCACAGATACGCAGTATTTT